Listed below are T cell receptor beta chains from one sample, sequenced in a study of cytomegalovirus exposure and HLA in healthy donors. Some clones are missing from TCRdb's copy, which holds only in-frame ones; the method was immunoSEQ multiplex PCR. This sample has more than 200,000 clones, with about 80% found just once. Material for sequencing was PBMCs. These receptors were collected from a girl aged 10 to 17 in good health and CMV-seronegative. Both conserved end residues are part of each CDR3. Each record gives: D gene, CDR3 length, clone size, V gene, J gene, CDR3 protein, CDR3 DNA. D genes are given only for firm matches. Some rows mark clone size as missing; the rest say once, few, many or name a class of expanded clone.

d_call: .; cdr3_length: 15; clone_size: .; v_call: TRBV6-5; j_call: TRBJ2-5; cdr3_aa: CASSATGVFGETQYF; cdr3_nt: TGTGCTAGCTCTGCCACAGGAGTTTTTGGGGAGACCCAGTACTTC
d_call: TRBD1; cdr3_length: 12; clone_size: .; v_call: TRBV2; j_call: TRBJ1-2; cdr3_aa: CASRDDRGGYTF; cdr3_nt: TGTGCCAGCAGGGATGACAGGGGTGGCTACACCTTC
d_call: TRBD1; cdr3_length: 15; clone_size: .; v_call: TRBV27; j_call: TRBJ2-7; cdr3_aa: CASSNTGTGKDEQYF; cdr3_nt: TGTGCCAGCAGTAATACCGGGACAGGGAAGGACGAGCAGTACTTC
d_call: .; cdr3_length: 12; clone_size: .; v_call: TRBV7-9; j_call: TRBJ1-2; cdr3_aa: CASSLVGVGYTF; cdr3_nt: TGTGCCAGCAGCTTAGTAGGGGTCGGCTACACCTTC
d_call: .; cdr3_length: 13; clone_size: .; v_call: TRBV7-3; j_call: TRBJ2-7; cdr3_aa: CASSQGTLSEQYF; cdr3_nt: TGTGCCAGCAGCCAGGGCACCTTGTCGGAGCAGTACTTC
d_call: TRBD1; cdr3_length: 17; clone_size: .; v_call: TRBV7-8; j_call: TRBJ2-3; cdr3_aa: CASSLARTGGSTDTQYF; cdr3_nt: TGTGCCAGCAGCTTAGCGCGGACAGGGGGGAGCACAGATACGCAGTATTTT
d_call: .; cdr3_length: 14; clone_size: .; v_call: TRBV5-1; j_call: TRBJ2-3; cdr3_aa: CASSSNAHRDTQYF; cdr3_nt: TGCGCCAGCAGCTCGAACGCACACAGAGATACGCAGTATTTT
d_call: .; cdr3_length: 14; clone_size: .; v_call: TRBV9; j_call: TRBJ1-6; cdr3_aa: CASSVEGVLSPLHF; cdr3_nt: TGTGCCAGCAGCGTAGAGGGGGTATTATCACCCCTCCACTTT
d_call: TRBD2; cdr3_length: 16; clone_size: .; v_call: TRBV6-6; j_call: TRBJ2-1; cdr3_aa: CASAGGMGTSPHEQFF; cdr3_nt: TGTGCCAGCGCGGGGGGGATGGGGACTAGTCCTCATGAGCAGTTCTTC
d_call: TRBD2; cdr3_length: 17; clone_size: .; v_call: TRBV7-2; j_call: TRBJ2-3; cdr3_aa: CASSTAPPGLSTDTQYF; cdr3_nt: TGTGCCAGCAGCACCGCTCCCCCGGGACTATCGACAGATACGCAGTATTTT
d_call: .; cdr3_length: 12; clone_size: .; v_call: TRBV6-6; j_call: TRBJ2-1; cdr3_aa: CASRQGNNEQFF; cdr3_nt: TGTGCCAGCAGGCAGGGGAACAATGAGCAGTTCTTC
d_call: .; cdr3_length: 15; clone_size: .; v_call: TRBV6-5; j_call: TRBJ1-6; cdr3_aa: CASRDPGLNNSPLHF; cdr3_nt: TGTGCCAGCAGGGATCCGGGACTCAATAATTCACCCCTCCACTTT
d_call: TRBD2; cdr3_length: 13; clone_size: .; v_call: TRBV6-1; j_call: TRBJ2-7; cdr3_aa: CAIGRGSPYEQYF; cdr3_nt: TGTGCCATCGGCCGCGGGAGCCCCTACGAGCAGTACTTC
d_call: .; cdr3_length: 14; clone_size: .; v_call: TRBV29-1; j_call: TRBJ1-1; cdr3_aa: CSVQSTAENTEAFF; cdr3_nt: TGCAGCGTTCAAAGCACGGCGGAGAACACTGAAGCTTTCTTT
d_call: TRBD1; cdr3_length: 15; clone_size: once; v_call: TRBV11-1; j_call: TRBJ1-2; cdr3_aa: CASSPTGTVLGGYTF; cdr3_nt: TGTGCCAGCAGCCCAACCGGGACAGTTTTAGGTGGCTACACCTTC
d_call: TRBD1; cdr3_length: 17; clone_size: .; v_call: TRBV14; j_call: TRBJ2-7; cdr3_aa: CASSQEGDRGYSYEQYF; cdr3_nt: TGTGCCAGCAGCCAAGAAGGGGACAGGGGTTACTCCTACGAGCAGTACTTC
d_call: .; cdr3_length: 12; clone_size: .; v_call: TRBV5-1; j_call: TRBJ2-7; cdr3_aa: CASSLPPGEQYF; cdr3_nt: TGCGCCAGCAGCTTACCCCCGGGAGAGCAGTACTTC
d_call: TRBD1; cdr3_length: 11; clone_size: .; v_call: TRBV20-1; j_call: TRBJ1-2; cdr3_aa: CSARGQPNPYF; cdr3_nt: TGCAGTGCCCGGGGACAGCCCAACCCTTACTTC
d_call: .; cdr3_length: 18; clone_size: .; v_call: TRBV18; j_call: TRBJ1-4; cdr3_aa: CASSPVYLGGSTNEKLFF; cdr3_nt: TGTGCCAGCTCACCAGTATACTTGGGAGGTTCAACTAATGAAAAACTGTTTTTT
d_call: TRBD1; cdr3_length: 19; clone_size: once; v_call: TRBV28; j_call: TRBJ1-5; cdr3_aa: CASSSSTGVDSRGNQPQHF; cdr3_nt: TGTGCCAGCAGTTCGTCGACAGGGGTCGATAGCCGCGGCAATCAGCCCCAGCATTTT
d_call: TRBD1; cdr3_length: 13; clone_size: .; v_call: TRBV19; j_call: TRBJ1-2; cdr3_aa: CASSRGQGYGYTF; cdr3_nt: TGTGCCAGTAGTAGAGGACAGGGCTATGGCTACACCTTC
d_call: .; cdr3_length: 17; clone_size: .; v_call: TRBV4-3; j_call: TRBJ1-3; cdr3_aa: CASSPKGRVVAGNTIYF; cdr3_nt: TGCGCCAGCAGCCCGAAGGGCAGGGTCGTGGCTGGAAACACCATATATTTT
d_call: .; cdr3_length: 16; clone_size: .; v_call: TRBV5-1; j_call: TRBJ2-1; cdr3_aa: CASSLGEADSYNEQFF; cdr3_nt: TGCGCCAGCAGCTTGGGGGAGGCGGACTCCTACAATGAGCAGTTCTTC
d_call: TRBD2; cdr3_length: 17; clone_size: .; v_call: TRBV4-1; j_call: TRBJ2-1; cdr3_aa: CASSHGLAGVMVNEQFF; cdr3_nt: TGCGCCAGCAGCCATGGACTAGCGGGAGTTATGGTAAATGAGCAGTTCTTC
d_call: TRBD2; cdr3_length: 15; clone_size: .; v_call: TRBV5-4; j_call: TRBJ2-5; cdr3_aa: CASSFAGGRGETQYF; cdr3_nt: TGTGCCAGCAGCTTCGCGGGGGGGCGGGGAGAGACCCAGTACTTC
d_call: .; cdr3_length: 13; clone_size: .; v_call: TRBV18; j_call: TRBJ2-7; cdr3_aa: CASSPPVQGWQYF; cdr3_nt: TGTGCCAGCTCACCACCGGTGCAGGGATGGCAGTACTTC
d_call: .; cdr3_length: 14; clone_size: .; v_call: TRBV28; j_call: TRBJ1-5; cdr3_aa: CASSLSQVGQPQHF; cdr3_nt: TGTGCCAGCAGTTTATCTCAGGTCGGACAGCCCCAGCATTTT
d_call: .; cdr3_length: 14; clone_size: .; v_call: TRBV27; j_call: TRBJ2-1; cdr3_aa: CASSFRDTYNEQFF; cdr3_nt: TGTGCCAGCAGTTTCCGGGACACGTACAATGAGCAGTTCTTC
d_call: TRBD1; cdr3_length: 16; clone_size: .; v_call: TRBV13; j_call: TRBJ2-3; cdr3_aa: CASSLEARGRADTQYF; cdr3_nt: TGTGCCAGCAGCTTAGAAGCCAGGGGGCGGGCAGATACGCAGTATTTT
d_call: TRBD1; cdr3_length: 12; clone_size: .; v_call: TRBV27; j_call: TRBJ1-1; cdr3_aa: CASSGAGGTAFF; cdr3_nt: TGTGCCAGCAGTGGGGCAGGGGGCACGGCTTTCTTT
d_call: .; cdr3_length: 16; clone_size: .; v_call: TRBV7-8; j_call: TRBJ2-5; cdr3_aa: CASSLHMMGPRETQYF; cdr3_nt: TGTGCCAGCAGCTTACACATGATGGGGCCCAGAGAGACCCAGTACTTC
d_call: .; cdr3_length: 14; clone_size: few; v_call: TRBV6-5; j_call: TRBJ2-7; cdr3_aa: CASSYRQGAYEQYF; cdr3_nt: TGTGCCAGCAGTTACAGGCAGGGCGCCTACGAGCAGTACTTC
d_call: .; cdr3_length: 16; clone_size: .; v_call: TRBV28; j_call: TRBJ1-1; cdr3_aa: CASSLPDSLMNTEAFF; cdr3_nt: TGTGCCAGCAGTTTACCTGACAGCCTTATGAACACTGAAGCTTTCTTT
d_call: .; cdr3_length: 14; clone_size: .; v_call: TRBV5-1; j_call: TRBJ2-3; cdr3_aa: CASSYNTYTDTQYF; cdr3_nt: TGCGCCAGCAGCTACAACACGTACACAGATACGCAGTATTTT
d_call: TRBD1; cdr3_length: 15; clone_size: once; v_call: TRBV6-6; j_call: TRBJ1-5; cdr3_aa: CASRPTGGKGQPQHF; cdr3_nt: TGTGCCAGCAGACCAACAGGGGGGAAGGGTCAGCCCCAGCATTTT
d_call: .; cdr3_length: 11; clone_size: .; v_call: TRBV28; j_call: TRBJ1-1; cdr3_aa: CASSSTTVAFF; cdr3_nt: TGTGCCAGCAGTTCCACTACGGTAGCTTTCTTT
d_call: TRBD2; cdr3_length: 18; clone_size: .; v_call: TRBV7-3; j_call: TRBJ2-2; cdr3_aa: CASSLVGLAGANTGELFF; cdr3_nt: TGTGCCAGCAGCTTAGTTGGTCTAGCGGGGGCCAACACCGGGGAGCTGTTTTTT
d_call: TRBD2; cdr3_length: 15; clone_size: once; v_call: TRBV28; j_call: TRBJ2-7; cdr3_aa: CASSFGTSGIYEQYF; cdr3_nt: TGTGCCAGCAGTTTCGGGACTAGCGGGATCTACGAGCAGTACTTC
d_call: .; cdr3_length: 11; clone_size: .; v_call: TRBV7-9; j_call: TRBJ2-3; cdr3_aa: CASSPRDTQYF; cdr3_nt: TGTGCCAGCAGCCCGAGAGATACGCAGTATTTT
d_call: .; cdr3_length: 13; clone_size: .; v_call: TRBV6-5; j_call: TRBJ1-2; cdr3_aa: CASSYSTGYGYTF; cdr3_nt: TGTGCCAGCAGTTACTCGACTGGGTATGGCTACACCTTC
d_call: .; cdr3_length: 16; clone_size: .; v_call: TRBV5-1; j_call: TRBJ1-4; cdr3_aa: CASSLKQASTNEKLFF; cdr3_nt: TGCGCCAGCAGCTTGAAACAGGCATCAACTAATGAAAAACTGTTTTTT
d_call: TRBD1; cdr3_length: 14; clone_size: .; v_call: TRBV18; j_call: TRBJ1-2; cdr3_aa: CASSPQETGHGYTF; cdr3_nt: TGTGCCAGCTCACCACAAGAGACAGGGCACGGCTACACCTTC
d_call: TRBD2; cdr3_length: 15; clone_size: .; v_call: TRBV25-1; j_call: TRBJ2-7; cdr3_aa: CASSEGGRALYEQYF; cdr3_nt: TGTGCCAGCAGTGAAGGTGGGAGGGCCCTCTACGAGCAGTACTTC
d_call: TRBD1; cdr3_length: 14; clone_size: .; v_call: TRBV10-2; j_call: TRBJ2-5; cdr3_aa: CASRGQGGQETQYF; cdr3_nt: TGCGCCAGCAGGGGACAGGGGGGACAAGAGACCCAGTACTTC
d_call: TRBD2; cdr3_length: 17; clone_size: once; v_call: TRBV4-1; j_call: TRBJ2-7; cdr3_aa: CASSQNSAGDSSYEQYF; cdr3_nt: TGCGCCAGCAGCCAAAATTCGGCGGGGGACTCTTCATACGAGCAGTACTTC
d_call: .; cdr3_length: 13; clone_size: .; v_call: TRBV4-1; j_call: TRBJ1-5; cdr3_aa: CASSQVLNQPQHF; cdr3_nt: TGCGCCAGCAGCCAAGTACTCAATCAGCCCCAGCATTTT
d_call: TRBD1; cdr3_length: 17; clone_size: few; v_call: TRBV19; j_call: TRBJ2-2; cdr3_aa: CASSILTGDPNTGELFF; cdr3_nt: TGTGCCAGTAGTATTCTGACAGGGGATCCGAACACCGGGGAGCTGTTTTTT
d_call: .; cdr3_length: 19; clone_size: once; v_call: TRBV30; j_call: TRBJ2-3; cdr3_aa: CAWTRRGAGGGFNTDTQYF; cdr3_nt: TGTGCCTGGACACGACGGGGGGCCGGGGGTGGGTTCAACACAGATACGCAGTATTTT